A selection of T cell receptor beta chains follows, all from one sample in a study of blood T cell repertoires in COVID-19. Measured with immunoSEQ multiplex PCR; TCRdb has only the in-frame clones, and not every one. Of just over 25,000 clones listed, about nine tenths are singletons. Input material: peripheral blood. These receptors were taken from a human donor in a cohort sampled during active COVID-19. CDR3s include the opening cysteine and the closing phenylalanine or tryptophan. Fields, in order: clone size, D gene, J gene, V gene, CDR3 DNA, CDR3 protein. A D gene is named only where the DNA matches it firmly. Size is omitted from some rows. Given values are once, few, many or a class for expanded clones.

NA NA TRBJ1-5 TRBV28 TGTGCCAGCAGTTTGGGCAGAACTTATAGCAATCAGCCCCAGCATTTT CASSLGRTYSNQPQHF
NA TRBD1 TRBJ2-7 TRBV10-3 TGTGCCATCAGTGGGGACAGGGGAAACGAGCAGTACTTC CAISGDRGNEQYF
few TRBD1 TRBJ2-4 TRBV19 TGTGCCAGTAGGGACAGGGCCGAAAACATTCAGTACTTC CASRDRAENIQYF
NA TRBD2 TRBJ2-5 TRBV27 TGTGCCAGCCGGCGGGGGGGCGGAGAGACCCAGTACTTC CASRRGGGETQYF
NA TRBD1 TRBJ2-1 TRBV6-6 TGTGCCAGCAGATTGGAGTGGGACAGAATCAATGAGCAGTTCTTC CASRLEWDRINEQFF
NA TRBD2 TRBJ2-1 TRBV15 TGTGCCACCAGCAGAGTGGGCGGGGGGACCTACAATGAGCAGTTCTTC CATSRVGGGTYNEQFF
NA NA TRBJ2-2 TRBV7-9 TGTGCCAGCAGCCTGACAGTTTCCACCGGGGAGCTGTTTTTT CASSLTVSTGELFF
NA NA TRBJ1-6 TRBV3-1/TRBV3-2 TGTGCCAGCAGCCAAGGCGGTGGATATAATAATTCACCCCTCCACTTT CASSQGGGYNNSPLHF
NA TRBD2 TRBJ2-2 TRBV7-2 TGTGCCAGCAGCCCACGATTGCGGGGGACCGGGGAGCTGTTTTTT CASSPRLRGTGELFF
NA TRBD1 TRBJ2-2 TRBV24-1 TGTGCCACCAGTGATTTCACTACAGGGGGACCCGGGGAGCTGTTTTTT CATSDFTTGGPGELFF
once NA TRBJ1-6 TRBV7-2 TGTGCCAGCAGCTTAGACCCCAGGGCAAACCAGAATCTCCTCCACTTT CASSLDPRANQNLLHF
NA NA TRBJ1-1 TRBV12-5 TGTGCTAGTGGTCTCATGGGGGGGAACACTGAAGCTTTCTTT CASGLMGGNTEAFF
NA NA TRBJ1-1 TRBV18 TGTGCCAGCTCCGAGGGGGGGACGAACACTGAAGCTTTCTTT CASSEGGTNTEAFF
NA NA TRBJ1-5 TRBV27 TGTGCCAGCAGTCTGGGGGCAGGACCAAGCAATCAGCCCCAGCATTTT CASSLGAGPSNQPQHF
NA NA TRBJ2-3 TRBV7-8 TGTGCCAGCAGCCTCCTCCTGTCGGATACGCAGTATTTT CASSLLLSDTQYF
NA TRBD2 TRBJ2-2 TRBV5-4 TGTGCCAGCAGCCCCCTAGCGGGGACGAACACCGGGGAGCTGTTTTTT CASSPLAGTNTGELFF
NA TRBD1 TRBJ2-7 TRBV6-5 TGTGCCAGCAGTTCGTCCGGGACAGGGGACTACGAGCAGTACTTC CASSSSGTGDYEQYF
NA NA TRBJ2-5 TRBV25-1 TGTGCCAGCAGTGAATTAAAAGGGGGTCAAGAGACCCAGTACTTC CASSELKGGQETQYF
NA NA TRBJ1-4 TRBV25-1 TGTGCCAGCAGTGACCAGGGATTTGGCGAAAAACTGTTTTTT CASSDQGFGEKLFF
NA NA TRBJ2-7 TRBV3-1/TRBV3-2 TGCGGCAAGGGGAGGTTGGACTACGAGCAGTACTTC CGKGRLDYEQYF
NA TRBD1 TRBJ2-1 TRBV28 TGTGCCAGCAGTCCCGGACAGGGGAAATATGAGCAGTTCTTC CASSPGQGKYEQFF
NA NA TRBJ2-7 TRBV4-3 TGCGCCAGCAGCCAAGATATAACGGGAAGCTACGAGCAGTACTTC CASSQDITGSYEQYF
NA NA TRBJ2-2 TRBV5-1 TGCGCCAGCAGCTTGTCACAGGGAGAAGGCGGGGAGCTGTTTTTT CASSLSQGEGGELFF
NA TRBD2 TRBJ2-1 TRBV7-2 TGTGCCAGCAGCTGGCTTTCGCGGGGGGACAACAATGAGCAGTTCTTC CASSWLSRGDNNEQFF
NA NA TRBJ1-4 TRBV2 TGTGCCAGCAGTGAAGAACGGTCAACTAATGAAAAACTGTTTTTT CASSEERSTNEKLFF
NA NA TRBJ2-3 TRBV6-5 TGTGCCAGCAGTTCTAGCACAGATACGCAGTATTTT CASSSSTDTQYF
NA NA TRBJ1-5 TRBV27 TGTGCCAGCAGTTTAACCACAGATTATTGGCAGCCCCAGCATTTT CASSLTTDYWQPQHF
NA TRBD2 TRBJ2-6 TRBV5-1 TGCGCCAGCAGCGCCGGGACTATCACTGGGGCCAACGTCCTGACTTTC CASSAGTITGANVLTF
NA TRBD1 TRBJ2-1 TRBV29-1 TGCAGCGTCGGGACAGGGCATGGGAGCTCCTACAATGAGCAGTTCTTC CSVGTGHGSSYNEQFF
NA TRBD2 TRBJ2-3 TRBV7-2 TGTGCCAGCAGCCTTACCGGGACTAGAGGCCCAGATACGCAGTATTTT CASSLTGTRGPDTQYF
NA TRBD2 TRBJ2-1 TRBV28 TGTGCCAGCAGAACTAGCGGGACGTACAATGAGCAGTTCTTC CASRTSGTYNEQFF
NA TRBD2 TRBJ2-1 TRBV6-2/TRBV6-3 TGTGCCAGCAGTTACCGGGGACTAGCGGGAGGAAATGAGCAGTTCTTC CASSYRGLAGGNEQFF
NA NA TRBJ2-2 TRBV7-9 TGTGCCAGCAGCTTATCCTACACCGGGGAGCTGTTTTTT CASSLSYTGELFF
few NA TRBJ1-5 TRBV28 TGTGCCAGCAGTTTGCCAGGGGATGGCAATCAGCCCCAGCATTTT CASSLPGDGNQPQHF
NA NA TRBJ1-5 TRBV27 TGTGCCAGCAGTTCCAGGGCTAGCAATCAGCCCCAGCATTTT CASSSRASNQPQHF
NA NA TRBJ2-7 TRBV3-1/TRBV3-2 TGTGCCAGCAGGCCTACTTCAGGGGCCTACGAGCAGTACTTC CASRPTSGAYEQYF
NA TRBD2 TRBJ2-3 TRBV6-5 TGTGCCAGCAGTACTAGCGGGGGGGCCTCAGATACGCAGTATTTT CASSTSGGASDTQYF
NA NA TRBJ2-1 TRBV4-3 TGCGCCAGCAGCCAAGATGCAGGATACAATGAGCAGTTCTTC CASSQDAGYNEQFF
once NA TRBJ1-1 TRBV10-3 TGTGCCATCAGTGAGTCCGCGGGACGGGTGAACACTGAAGCTTTCTTT CAISESAGRVNTEAFF
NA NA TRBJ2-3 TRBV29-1 TGCAGCGCCCGGGTGGCCCGGGATACGCAGTATTTT CSARVARDTQYF
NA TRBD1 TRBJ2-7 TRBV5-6 TGTGCCAGCAGCCCGACAGGGCCCCCCTACGAGCAGTACTTC CASSPTGPPYEQYF
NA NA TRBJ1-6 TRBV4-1 TGCGCCAGCAGCCAAGATCCGGGGAATAATTCACCCCTCCACTTT CASSQDPGNNSPLHF
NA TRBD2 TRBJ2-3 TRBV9 TGTGCCAGCAGCGTATCTCTAGCGGGAGTAGATACGCAGTATTTT CASSVSLAGVDTQYF
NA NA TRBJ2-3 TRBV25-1 TGTGCCAGCAGTGAAGTAGAACCAGGGGTGCGCGGGTATACGCAGTATTTT CASSEVEPGVRGYTQYF
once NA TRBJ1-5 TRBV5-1 TGCGCCAGCAGCTTGGAATACAATCAGCCCCAGCATTTT CASSLEYNQPQHF
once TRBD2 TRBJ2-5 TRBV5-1 TGCGCCAGCAGCTCGGGACTAGCGGGGGGTCAAGAGACCCAGTACTTC CASSSGLAGGQETQYF
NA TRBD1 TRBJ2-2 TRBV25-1 TGTGCCACACTCGGGGACAGGGGCCCAACCGGGGAGCTGTTTTTT CATLGDRGPTGELFF
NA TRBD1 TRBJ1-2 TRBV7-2 TGTGCCAGCAGCCCAGGGGGAGCTAACTATGGCTACACCTTC CASSPGGANYGYTF
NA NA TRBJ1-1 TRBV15 TGTGCCACCAGCATTCACCAAACGGGGAGCACTGAAGCTTTCTTT CATSIHQTGSTEAFF
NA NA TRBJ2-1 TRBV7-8 TGTGCCAGCAGCTCCTTGAGCGATGAGCAGTTCTTC CASSSLSDEQFF
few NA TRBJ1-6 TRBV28 TGTGCCAGCAGCGGACATTCCGAGAATTCACCCCTCCACTTT CASSGHSENSPLHF
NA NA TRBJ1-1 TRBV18 TGTGCCAGCTCACCATTGATTCGGACTGAAGCTTTCTTT CASSPLIRTEAFF
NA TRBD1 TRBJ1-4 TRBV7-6 TGTGCCAGCAGCCCCCGGACAGGGAGGGTAACTAATGAAAAACTGTTTTTT CASSPRTGRVTNEKLFF